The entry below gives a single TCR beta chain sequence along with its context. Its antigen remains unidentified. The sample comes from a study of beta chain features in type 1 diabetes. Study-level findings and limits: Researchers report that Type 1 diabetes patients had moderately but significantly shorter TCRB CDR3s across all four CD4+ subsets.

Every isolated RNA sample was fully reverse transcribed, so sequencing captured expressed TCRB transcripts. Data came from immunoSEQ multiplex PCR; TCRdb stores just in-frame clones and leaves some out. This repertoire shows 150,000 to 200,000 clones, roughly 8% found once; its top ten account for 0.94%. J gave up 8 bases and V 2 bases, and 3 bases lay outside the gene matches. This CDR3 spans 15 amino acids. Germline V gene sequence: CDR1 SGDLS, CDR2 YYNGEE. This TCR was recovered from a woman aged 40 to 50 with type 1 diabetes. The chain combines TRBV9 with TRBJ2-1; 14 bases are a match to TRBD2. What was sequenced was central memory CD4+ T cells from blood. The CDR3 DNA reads TGTGCCAGCAGCGTCCGACTAGCGGGAGGGCATGAGCAGTTCTTC. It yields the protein CASSVRLAGGHEQFF.